Shown below are 17 T cell receptor beta chains from a single sample sequenced in a study of cytomegalovirus exposure and HLA in healthy donors. The primer mix had 60 Vbeta and 13 Jbeta primers. Method: immunoSEQ multiplex PCR; TCRdb's copy keeps in-frame clones and lacks some. The sample lists about 120,000 clones, approximately 80% occurring once. Sample: PBMCs. The source of these receptors is a female donor in good health and CMV-seropositive.

The V call is TRBV5-1, the J call TRBJ2-2; TRBD2 might be the D (5 bases). CDR3 length equals 15 residues. Trimming cost V 4 bases and J 2 bases, with 12 bases left between them. Germline V gives CDR1 SGHRS, CDR2 YFSETQ. The CDR3 spells CASSPMGVNTGELFF. CDR3 DNA sequence: TGCGCCAGCAGCCCGATGGGAGTAAACACCGGGGAGCTGTTTTTT.

A single count supports this clone. This chain joins TRBV19 and TRBJ1-2; 7 bases agree with TRBD1. The CDR3 runs to 13 residues. V trimming: 5 bases; J trimming: 4 bases; junction bases outside the gene matches: 4. Germline V gene lookup returns CDR1 LNHDA and CDR2 SQIVND (reference sequence). CDR3 sequence (DNA): TGTGCCAGTAGTCCCACAGGGGTCTATGGCTACACCTTC. This sequence encodes CASSPTGVYGYTF.

The chain recombines TRBV7-8 with TRBJ2-5; D may be TRBD2 (5 bases). The CDR3 runs 15 residues. In germline, CDR1 is SGHVS, CDR2 FQNEAQ. V was trimmed by 0 bases and J by 11 bases, leaving 19 bases between them. The CDR3 nucleotides are TGTGCCAGCAGCTTAGCGCATAATTCGAGGGATGGGCAGTACTTC. This translates into CASSLAHNSRDGQYF.

V gene TRBV7-9 combines with J gene TRBJ1-3, with a possible D match to TRBD1 (6 bases). Trimming left V 5 bases short and J 7 bases short, with 12 bases between. Germline V gene sequence: CDR1 SEHNR, CDR2 FQNEAQ (reference sequence). The CDR3 runs to 13 residues. CDR3 DNA sequence: TGTGCCAGCAGCGAAACCCAGGGGAACACCATATATTTT. Translating gives CASSETQGNTIYF. Full variable domain (missing parts from reference TRBV7-9 and TRBJ1-3): DTGVSQNPRHKITKRGQNVTFRCDPISEHNRLYWYRQTLGQGPEFLTYFQNEAQLEKSRLLSDRFSAERPKGSFSTLEIQRTEQGDSAMYLCASSETQGNTIYFGEGSWLTVV.

This clone showed up just a few times. V gene TRBV30 combines with J gene TRBJ2-5, with D unclear. Germline CDR1 reads GTSNPN; CDR2 reads SVGIG (reference sequence). V was shortened by 0 bases and J by 5 bases, with 10 bases between the two germline ends. The CDR3 consists of 13 residues. CDR3 sequence: CAWSVRVPETQYF. The CDR3 nucleotides read TGTGCCTGGAGTGTACGAGTTCCCGAGACCCAGTACTTC.

V usage is TRBV18 and J usage is TRBJ2-1, with D possibly matching TRBD2 (6 bases). Germline V gene lookup returns CDR1 KGHSH and CDR2 LQKENI. CDR3 length: 19 amino acids. Trimming shortened V by 2 bases and J by 5 bases, and 25 bases separated the two germline ends. The CDR3 DNA sequence: TGTGCCAGCTCACCAGCACTTTATATGGTCGGGAGCCCGAACAATGAGCAGTTCTTC. Amino acids: CASSPALYMVGSPNNEQFF.

The DNA for the CDR3 is TGTGCCAGCTCACCGGGACAGGGGGCGTTAACCGAAGCTTTCTTT. Its translation is CASSPGQGALTEAFF. The chain carries TRBV18 and TRBJ1-1, with 12 bases matching TRBD1. Trimming cost V 3 bases and J 8 bases; bases outside gene matches: 7. Germline V CDR1 and CDR2: KGHSH, LQKENI. CDR3 length equals 15 residues.

The chain is built from TRBV11-1 and TRBJ1-1; the D is unclear. The ends were cut back, 1 base at V and 2 bases at J, with 5 bases in the middle. Looked up from germline, CDR1 is SGHAT and CDR2 is FQDESV (reference sequence). CDR3 size: 13 residues. The CDR3 here is CASSLGTNTEAFF. CDR3 bases: TGTGCCAGCAGCTTAGGTACAAACACTGAAGCTTTCTTT.

This clone was seen a handful of times. V is TRBV7-6 and J is TRBJ2-2, with 10 bases identical to TRBD2. With V trimmed by 2 bases and J by 1 base, 4 bases remained unmatched. Per the germline V gene, CDR1 is SGHVS and CDR2 is FNYEAQ. This CDR3 is built from 17 residues. CDR3 DNA sequence: TGTGCCAGCAGCTTACTAGCGGGGGCCTTGAACACCGGGGAGCTGTTTTTT. It yields the protein CASSLLAGALNTGELFF.

The gene calls are TRBV6-1 and TRBJ2-3; D is possibly TRBD2 (5 bases). CDR3 length: 15 residues. Germline V lookup: CDR1 MNHNS, CDR2 SASEGT. V lost 2 bases to trimming and J lost 3 bases, with 12 bases between them. The CDR3 is CASSEMQRLTDTQYF. For the CDR3, the DNA is TGTGCCAGCAGTGAAATGCAGCGGCTAACAGATACGCAGTATTTT.

This chain joins TRBV30 and TRBJ1-4; tentative D call: TRBD1 (6 bases). Germline V gene lookup returns CDR1 GTSNPN and CDR2 SVGIG (reference sequence). The CDR3 sequence is 14 residues long. The V gene lost 0 bases and the J gene lost 1 base, with 6 bases spanning the gap. The CDR3 nucleotides are TGTGCCTGGAGTGTAGGGGGAACTAATGAAAAACTGTTTTTT. Amino acids: CAWSVGGTNEKLFF. The full variable domain, completed using reference TRBV30 and TRBJ1-4, is SQTIHQWPATLVQPVGSPLSLECTVEGTSNPNLYWYRQAAGRGLQLLFYSVGIGQISSEVPQNLSASRPQDRQFILSSKKLLLSDSGFYLCAWSVGGTNEKLFFGSGTQLSVL.

CDR3 bases: TGTGCCAGCAGCCAACCCCAGGGGGCGCTCGGGGATTCACCCCTCCACTTT. Its protein is CASSQPQGALGDSPLHF. The chain combines TRBV11-2 with TRBJ1-6, with TRBD1 identical over 8 bases. The junction had 14 bases not matched to a gene; V was cut back by 5 bases and J by 8 bases. CDR1 SGHAT and CDR2 FQNNGV come from the germline V gene. The CDR3 contains 17 residues.

CDR3 amino acids: CASSLLAGGDEQYF. CDR3 sequence (DNA): TGTGCCAGCAGCTTACTAGCGGGGGGCGACGAGCAGTACTTC. The rearrangement links TRBV7-2 to TRBJ2-5, with TRBD2 matching over 11 bases. With the DNA end fitting TRBJ2-7 better, the J assignment may be wrong. The CDR3 totals 14 residues. Germline V CDR1 and CDR2: SGHTA, FQGNSA.

The V gene is TRBV28, the J gene TRBJ2-7; 10 bases match TRBD1. Trimming cost V 6 bases and J 11 bases; bases outside gene matches: 22. The CDR3 length is 17 residues. The germline gives CDR1 MDHEN, CDR2 SYDVKM. The CDR3 DNA reads as TGTGCCAGCAGAAAATCCCTGGGGGACAGGGGAGAATGGGGAGAGTACTTC. Protein product: CASRKSLGDRGEWGEYF. The complete variable domain, with remaining parts taken from reference TRBV28 and TRBJ2-7, reads DVKVTQSSRYLVKRTGEKVFLECVQDMDHENMFWYRQDPGLGLRLIYFSYDVKMKEKGDIPEGYSVSREKKERFSLILESASTNQTSMYLCASRKSLGDRGEWGEYFGPGTRLTVT.

The CDR3, as DNA: TGTGCCAGCAGCTCGACAGATGAAGCTTTCTTT. Translated: CASSSTDEAFF. The chain combines TRBV7-9 with TRBJ1-1, with D possibly being TRBD1 (5 bases). V dropped 4 bases and J dropped 7 bases, with 7 bases sitting between them. Germline CDR1 is SEHNR and CDR2 is FQNEAQ (reference sequence). The CDR3 consists of 11 residues.

This sequence joins TRBV7-2 and TRBJ2-5; 10 bases fit TRBD1. The trim removed 5 bases at V and 4 bases at J, leaving 4 bases unmatched. The germline V gene has CDR1 SGHTA and CDR2 FQGNSA. The CDR3 covers 14 residues. The CDR3 loop is CASSRTGGRETQYF. CDR3 DNA sequence: TGTGCCAGCAGCCGGACAGGGGGTAGAGAGACCCAGTACTTC.

V is TRBV13 and J is TRBJ1-2; 8 nucleotides agree with TRBD1. The V gene's germline CDR1 is PRHDT and CDR2 FYEKMQ (reference sequence). J was trimmed by 6 bases and V by 0 bases; bases with no gene match: 6. The length of the CDR3 is 15 residues. DNA for the CDR3: TGTGCCAGCAGCTTAGGAGCTCAGGGGGCGCATGGCTACACCTTC. Its protein product is CASSLGAQGAHGYTF.